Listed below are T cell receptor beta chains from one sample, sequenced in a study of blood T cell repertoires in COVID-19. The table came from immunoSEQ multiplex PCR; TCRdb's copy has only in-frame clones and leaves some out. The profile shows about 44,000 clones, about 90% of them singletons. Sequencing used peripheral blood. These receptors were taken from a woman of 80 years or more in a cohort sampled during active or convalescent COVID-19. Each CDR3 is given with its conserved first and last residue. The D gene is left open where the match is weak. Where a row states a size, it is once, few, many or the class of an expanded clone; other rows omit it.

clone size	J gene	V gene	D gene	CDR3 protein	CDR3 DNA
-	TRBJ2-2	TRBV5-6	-	CASSPAAADTGELFF	TGTGCCAGCAGCCCAGCTGCGGCGGACACCGGGGAGCTGTTTTTT
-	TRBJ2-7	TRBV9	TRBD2	CASSPRPSGGYEQYF	TGTGCCAGCAGCCCCCGGCCTAGCGGGGGGTACGAGCAGTACTTC
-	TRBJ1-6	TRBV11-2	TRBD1	CASSLDGTGVSPLHF	TGTGCCAGCAGCTTAGACGGGACAGGGGTTTCACCCCTCCACTTT
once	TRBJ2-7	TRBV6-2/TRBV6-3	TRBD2	CASSYLSWGAGAREQYF	TGTGCCAGCAGTTACCTTTCGTGGGGAGCGGGAGCCCGCGAGCAGTACTTC
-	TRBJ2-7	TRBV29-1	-	CSAARGMRAEQYF	TGCAGCGCCGCACGGGGTATGAGGGCCGAGCAGTACTTC
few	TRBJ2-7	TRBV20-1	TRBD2	CSARGGLAGTF	TGCAGTGCGAGAGGGGGACTAGCGGGAACCTTC
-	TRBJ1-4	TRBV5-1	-	CASSSGGADEKLFF	TGCGCCAGCAGCTCGGGGGGGGCCGACGAAAAACTGTTTTTT
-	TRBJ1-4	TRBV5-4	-	CASSLGGLATNEKLFF	TGTGCCAGCAGCTTGGGTGGTTTAGCAACTAATGAAAAACTGTTTTTT
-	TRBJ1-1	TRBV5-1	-	CASSWGGNRNTEAFF	TGCGCCAGCAGCTGGGGGGGCAACCGGAACACTGAAGCTTTCTTT
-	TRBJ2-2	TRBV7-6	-	CASSLSGLGPRSWELFF	TGTGCCAGCAGCCTCAGTGGTTTGGGGCCTAGGTCGTGGGAGCTGTTTTTT
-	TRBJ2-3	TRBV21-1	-	CASSKCEREGPDTQYF	TGTGCCAGCAGCAAATGTGAGCGGGAGGGCCCAGATACGCAGTATTTT
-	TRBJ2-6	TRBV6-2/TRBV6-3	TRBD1	CASSYSDRGQSGANVLTF	TGTGCCAGCAGTTACTCCGACAGGGGACAGTCCGGGGCCAACGTCCTGACTTTC
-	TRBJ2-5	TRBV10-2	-	CASSTGLSETQYF	TGCGCCAGCAGTACAGGGCTGTCGGAGACCCAGTACTTC
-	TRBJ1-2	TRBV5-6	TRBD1	CASSPTGTGFYYGYTF	TGTGCCAGCAGCCCCACCGGGACAGGGTTCTACTATGGCTACACCTTC
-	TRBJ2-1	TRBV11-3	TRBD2	CASSLEPSGRGEQFF	TGTGCCAGCAGCTTAGAACCTAGCGGGAGGGGTGAGCAGTTCTTC
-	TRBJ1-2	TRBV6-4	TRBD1	CASGDRNYGYTF	TGTGCCAGCGGGGACAGGAACTATGGCTACACCTTC
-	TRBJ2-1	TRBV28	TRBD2	CASRSGAGVNEQFF	TGTGCCAGCAGGAGCGGTGCGGGAGTAAATGAGCAGTTCTTC
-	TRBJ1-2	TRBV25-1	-	CASSEGSTGYGYTF	TGTGCCAGCAGTGAAGGGTCGACGGGTTATGGCTACACCTTC
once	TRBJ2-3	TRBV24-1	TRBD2	CATSDFGGSFTDTQYF	TGTGCCACCAGTGATTTCGGCGGGAGTTTCACAGATACGCAGTATTTT
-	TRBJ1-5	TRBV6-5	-	CASREPGLSRPQHF	TGTGCCAGCAGAGAGCCGGGACTGAGCCGGCCCCAGCATTTT
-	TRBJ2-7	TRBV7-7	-	CASSLSGGTGEQYF	TGTGCTAGCAGCTTAAGTGGAGGTACGGGCGAGCAGTACTTC
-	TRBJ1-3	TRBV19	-	CASSMGGDSGNTIYF	TGTGCCAGTAGTATGGGGGGGGACTCTGGAAACACCATATATTTT
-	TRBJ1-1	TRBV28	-	CASSFGGLNTEAFF	TGTGCCAGCAGTTTTGGAGGGCTGAACACTGAAGCTTTCTTT
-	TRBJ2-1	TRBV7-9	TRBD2	CASSPTSGRVYNEQFF	TGTGCCAGCAGCCCTACTAGCGGGAGGGTCTACAATGAGCAGTTCTTC
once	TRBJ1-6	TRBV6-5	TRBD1	CASSYSGQGGSPLHF	TGTGCCAGCAGTTACTCGGGACAGGGGGGTTCACCCCTCCACTTT
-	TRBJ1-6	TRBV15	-	CATSRDSQGNSPLHF	TGTGCCACCAGCAGAGATTCACAGGGTAATTCACCCCTCCACTTT
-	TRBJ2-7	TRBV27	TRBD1	CASSARDRGFSYEQYF	TGTGCCAGCAGTGCCCGGGACAGGGGATTCTCCTACGAGCAGTACTTC
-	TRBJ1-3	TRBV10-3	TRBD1	CAITPGQGQRGSGNTIYF	TGTGCCATCACTCCGGGTCAGGGACAGAGGGGATCTGGAAACACCATATATTTT
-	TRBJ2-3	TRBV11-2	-	CASSRLPGGLFSTDTQYF	TGTGCCAGCAGCAGGTTACCGGGGGGCCTATTTAGCACAGATACGCAGTATTTT
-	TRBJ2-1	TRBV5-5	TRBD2	CASSPLAGISYNEQFF	TGTGCCAGCAGCCCTCTAGCGGGAATCTCCTACAATGAGCAGTTCTTC
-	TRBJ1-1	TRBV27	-	CASSLWPLNTEAFF	TGTGCCAGCAGTTTATGGCCCCTGAACACTGAAGCTTTCTTT
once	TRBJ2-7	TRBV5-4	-	CASSSPLAPHEQYF	TGTGCCAGCAGTTCCCCACTAGCTCCCCACGAGCAGTACTTC
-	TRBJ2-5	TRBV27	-	CASSLGGNGWETQYF	TGTGCCAGCAGTTTAGGAGGGAATGGGTGGGAGACCCAGTACTTC
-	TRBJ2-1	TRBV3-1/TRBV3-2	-	CASSQDPGEWNEQFF	TGTGCCAGCAGCCAAGATCCCGGGGAGTGGAATGAGCAGTTCTTC
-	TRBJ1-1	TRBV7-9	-	CASNEGANEAFF	TGTGCCAGCAACGAAGGAGCCAATGAAGCTTTCTTT
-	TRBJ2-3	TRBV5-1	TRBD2	CASSVRLAGAVADTQYF	TGCGCCAGCAGCGTACGACTAGCGGGGGCCGTGGCAGATACGCAGTATTTT
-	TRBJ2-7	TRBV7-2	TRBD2	CASSSGLAGNSYEQYF	TGTGCCAGCAGCTCGGGACTAGCGGGAAACTCCTACGAGCAGTACTTC
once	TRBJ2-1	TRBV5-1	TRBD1	CASSSAGTGYNEQFF	TGCGCCAGCAGCTCGGCCGGGACAGGGTACAATGAGCAGTTCTTC
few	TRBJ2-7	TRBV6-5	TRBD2	CASSYSTSGSSYEQYF	TGTGCCAGCAGTTACAGTACTAGCGGAAGCTCCTACGAGCAGTACTTC